This T cell receptor beta chain was sequenced in a study of Graves' ophthalmopathy and Graves' hyperthyroidism. Amplified material comprised TCR beta CDR3 regions derived from RNA transcripts. An initial RT-PCR round employing HTBI primers preceded a second-round multiplex PCR. TCRdb called the multiplex PCR reads again in MiXCR, with one record for every CDR3 protein. The sample lists roughly 60,000 distinct CDR3 sequences, approximately 50% occurring once. A total of 9 residues make up the CDR3, ends included. Germline V gene lookup returns CDR1 SNHLY and CDR2 FYNNEI. This clonotype was observed a handful of times. The CDR3 does not end in the conserved phenylalanine or tryptophan, so this is likely a read error. The DNA is left out, because the CDR3 cannot be placed on it with certainty; the CDR3 is given as TCRdb lists it.

The chain uses TRBV2 and TRBJ2-6; the table assigns TRBD2, which was not confirmed against the DNA. The sequencing input was peripheral blood. The sequence was collected from an adult woman with Graves' ophthalmopathy. The CDR3 loop reads CASRETDSL.